This is a list of T cell receptor beta chains from one sample in a study of T cells in Graves' hyperthyroidism and ophthalmopathy. TCRdb recomputed calls from the multiplex PCR reads with MiXCR, one row per CDR3 protein. This table holds some 92,000 distinct CDR3 sequences, 40% found once. The specimen sequenced was peripheral blood or thyroid tissue (not recorded which). All receptors come from a woman younger than 45 with Graves' hyperthyroidism. CDR3s include the opening cysteine and the closing phenylalanine or tryptophan. D genes are given only for firm matches. Where a row states a size, it is once, few, many or the class of an expanded clone; other rows omit it.

cdr3_aa cdr3_nt j_call clone_size v_call d_call cdr3_length
CASSESYGEAFF TGTGCCAGCAGTGAATCTTACGGGGAAGCTTTCTTT TRBJ1-1 medium-sized TRBV25-1 - 12
CASSTARVGLGFYGYTF TGTGCCAGCAGTACCGCCCGTGTCGGGCTGGGGTTTTATGGCTACACCTTC TRBJ1-2 many TRBV28 - 17
CASSVEPLHEQYF TGTGCCAGCAGCGTAGAGCCCCTCCACGAGCAGTACTTC TRBJ2-7 many TRBV9 - 13
CASIPPAETMNTEAFF TGTGCCAGCATCCCCCCGGCGGAAACCATGAACACTGAAGCTTTCTTT TRBJ1-1 many TRBV28 - 16
CASSASVAGETQYF TGTGCCAGCAGCGCCTCGGTGGCCGGGGAGACCCAGTACTTC TRBJ2-5 - TRBV9 - 14
CSAMALVDTQYF TGCAGTGCCATGGCCCTTGTCGATACGCAGTATTTT TRBJ2-3 many TRBV20-1 - 12
CASGSVQGDGYTF TGCGCCAGCGGCTCGGTGCAGGGCGATGGCTACACCTTC TRBJ1-2 once TRBV5-1 - 13
CASSTGQGIDTQYF TGTGCCAGTAGTACCGGACAGGGGATAGATACGCAGTATTTT TRBJ2-3 few TRBV19 TRBD1 14
CASFDRGNTEAFF TGTGCCAGCTTTGACAGAGGGAACACTGAAGCTTTCTTT TRBJ1-1 many TRBV11-3 - 13
CASSEGQHQPQHF TGTGCCAGCAGTGAAGGGCAGCATCAGCCCCAGCATTTT TRBJ1-5 many TRBV2 - 13
CASSPGLAGGGQETQYF TGTGCCAGCAGCCCGGGACTAGCGGGAGGAGGCCAAGAGACCCAGTACTTC TRBJ2-5 many TRBV7-9 TRBD2 17
CASSPQRMNTEALF TGTGCCAGCTCACCGCAGAGAATGAACACTGAAGCTCTCTTT TRBJ1-1 - TRBV2 - 14
CASSVGTGISNQPQHF TGTGCCAGCAGCGTTGGGACAGGGATAAGCAATCAGCCCCAGCATTTT TRBJ1-5 many TRBV2 TRBD1 16
CASSPRTGHNEQFF TGTGCCAGCAGCCCGAGGACAGGGCACAATGAGCAGTTCTTC TRBJ2-1 - TRBV7-6 TRBD1 14
CSVIGQGAEKLFFGSGTQHF - TRBJ1-5 - TRBV29-1 - 20
CASSFSGLAGKETQYF TGCGCCAGCAGCTTCTCGGGACTAGCGGGAAAAGAGACCCAGTACTTC TRBJ2-5 - TRBV5-1 TRBD2 16
CAISESLTGGPRSYEQYF TGTGCCATCAGTGAGTCATTGACTGGCGGGCCTCGATCTTACGAGCAGTACTTC TRBJ2-7 many TRBV10-3 - 18
CASSLAGWNYGYTF TGTGCCAGCAGTTTAGCAGGGTGGAACTATGGCTACACCTTC TRBJ1-2 many TRBV28 - 14
CASSSPGAGYGYTF TGTGCCAGCAGCTCCCCTGGGGCGGGCTATGGCTACACCTTC TRBJ1-2 - TRBV7-9 - 14
CASSDLTDLNTEAFF TGTGCCAGCAGCGACCTGACGGATCTGAACACTGAAGCTTTCTTT TRBJ1-1 many TRBV9 - 15
CSARGLAGDETQYF TGCAGTGCTAGAGGGCTAGCGGGAGACGAGACCCAGTACTTC TRBJ2-5 many TRBV20-1 TRBD2 14
CASTEKETQYF TGTGCCAGCACCGAAAAAGAGACCCAGTACTTC TRBJ2-5 many TRBV7-2 - 11
CASSRRTGGNYGYTF TGTGCCAGCAGCAGAAGGACAGGGGGCAATTATGGCTACACCTTC TRBJ1-2 - TRBV9 TRBD1 15
CASSYSTGNTEAFF TGTGCCAGCAGTTACTCGACAGGGAACACTGAAGCTTTCTTT TRBJ1-1 many TRBV6-5 - 14
CASSLGQGGSPLHF TGTGCCAGCAGCTTAGGTCAGGGGGGTTCACCCCTCCACTTT TRBJ1-6 once TRBV13 TRBD1 14
CASSRTSGRQTQYF TGTGCCAGCAGTCGGACTAGCGGGAGGCAGACCCAGTACTTC TRBJ2-5 - TRBV25-1 TRBD2 14
CASSLKRQGTPNYGYTF TGTGCCAGCAGCTTGAAACGACAGGGGACCCCTAACTATGGCTACACCTTC TRBJ1-2 - TRBV7-9 TRBD1 17
CSAYWPFGEKDTQYF TGCAGTGCTTACTGGCCCTTCGGGGAGAAAGATACGCAGTATTTT TRBJ2-3 many TRBV20-1 - 15
CATGTASNQPQHF TGTGCCACGGGGACAGCAAGCAATCAGCCCCAGCATTTT TRBJ1-5 - TRBV15 TRBD1 13
CATSSLEYRQTGELFF TGTGCCACCAGCAGCTTAGAATACAGACAAACCGGGGAGCTGTTTTTT TRBJ2-2 - TRBV15 - 16
CASSRDSSEAFF TGTGCCAGCTCACGGGACAGCAGTGAAGCTTTCTTT TRBJ1-1 - TRBV5-7 TRBD1 12
CASRAGSRGTQYF TGTGCCAGCAGGGCTGGGTCTCGGGGGACTCAGTACTTC TRBJ2-5 once TRBV28 - 13